These 10 T cell receptor beta chains share one sample of origin, sequenced in a study of early T cells in non-severe SARS-CoV-2 infection (dated by TCRdb to about 2021). The library came from 5' RACE. The sequencer was a NextSeq 500. TCRdb handled the public reads itself, with Q25 trimming in fastp and clone calling in MiXCR, and kept productive beta chains. A single entry per CDR3 protein holds the most common genes and DNA from its merged rows. The sample table contains about 100,000 distinct CDR3 sequences; only one count was recorded for less than 15% of them. Around 2.5% of the sample goes to the ten largest clones. Material: whole blood. The receptors come from an adult who was a healthcare worker with PCR-confirmed SARS-CoV-2 infection or an uninfected control (not recorded which).

This clonotype was counted many times. The chain joins TRBV2 to TRBJ2-5; D might be TRBD1 (5 bases). Per the germline V gene, CDR1 is SNHLY and CDR2 is FYNNEI. The CDR3 is 16 amino acids. V was clipped by 7 bases and J by 1 base, with 19 bases between them. The CDR3 loop reads CASTAGGAALQETQYF. The CDR3 region has the DNA TGTGCCAGCACCGCCGGTGGGGCAGCCCTCCAAGAGACCCAGTACTTC.

V and J are TRBV20-1 and TRBJ1-4, with D unresolved. The CDR3 has 15 residues. V lost 6 bases to trimming and J lost 7 bases, with 21 bases between them. Per germline, CDR1 DFQATT and CDR2 SNEGSKA (reference sequence). The CDR3 DNA is TGCAGTGCCCCGGTCAGTCCCACCCTAGGTGAAAAACTGTTTTTT. Residues: CSAPVSPTLGEKLFF.

The chain employs TRBV4-1 and TRBJ2-5; weak D call: TRBD2 (5 bases). The CDR3 runs to 14 residues. Germline-derived CDR1 and CDR2 are MGHRA and YSYEKL. V lost 5 bases and J 5 bases, leaving 15 bases between the germline ends. CDR3 in DNA: TGCGCCAGCAGCGCAAATCGGGGATGGGAGACCCAGTACTTC. Translation: CASSANRGWETQYF.

This clonotype was detected ten times or more. The rearrangement uses TRBV28 and TRBJ2-7; TRBD1 matches at 10 bases. J gave up 5 bases and V 5 bases, and 9 bases lay outside the gene matches. The CDR3 is 15 residues long. Germline assignment: CDR1 MDHEN and CDR2 SYDVKM. CDR3 sequence reads: CASSSPGQGSNEQYF. Here the CDR3 DNA reads TGTGCCAGCAGTAGTCCGGGACAGGGGAGTAACGAGCAGTACTTC.

This clonotype has ten or more counts. The chain is built from TRBV18 and TRBJ2-4; D might be TRBD1 (6 bases). The V end was cut by 5 bases, the J end by 1 base, with 12 bases between. The CDR3 spans 15 residues. Per the germline V gene, CDR1 is KGHSH and CDR2 is LQKENI. The CDR3 nucleotides read TGTGCCAGCTCAAACAGGGCCACGGCCAAAAACATTCAGTACTTC. Translating it yields CASSNRATAKNIQYF. Combining the CDR3 with reference TRBV18 and TRBJ2-4 gives the whole variable domain NAGVMQNPRHLVRRRGQEARLRCSPMKGHSHVYWYRQLPEEGLKFMVYLQKENIIDESGMPKERFSAEFPKEGPSILRIQQVVRGDSAAYFCASSNRATAKNIQYFGAGTRLSVL.

This clonotype was recorded at least ten times. This chain links TRBV28 with TRBJ2-2; D is perhaps TRBD1 (6 bases). Per germline, CDR1 MDHEN and CDR2 SYDVKM. The CDR3 has 16 amino acids. The V end was cut by 2 bases, the J end by 9 bases, with 19 bases between. The CDR3 loop reads CASSLAAGQPKRELFF. CDR3 in DNA: TGTGCCAGCAGTTTAGCTGCCGGACAGCCGAAGCGGGAGCTGTTTTTT.

This clonotype appeared many times. The chain uses TRBV7-6 and TRBJ2-2, with TRBD2 matching 10 bases. The germline V gene has CDR1 SGHVS and CDR2 FNYEAQ. J gave up 0 bases and V 3 bases, and 4 bases lay outside the gene matches. This CDR3 contains 17 residues. The DNA of the CDR3 is TGTGCCAGCAGCTTGAATAGCGGGGGGCCGAACACCGGGGAGCTGTTTTTT. This encodes CASSLNSGGPNTGELFF.

This clonotype was counted only a few times. The chain has TRBV28 and TRBJ1-5; weak D call: TRBD1 (5 bases). The ends were cut back, 4 bases at V and 5 bases at J, with 12 bases in the middle. Germline V gene sequence: CDR1 MDHEN, CDR2 SYDVKM. This CDR3 contains 14 residues. The CDR3 loop is CASSSGTGYQPQHF. The CDR3 nucleotides read TGTGCCAGCAGTTCCGGGACGGGGTATCAGCCCCAGCATTTT. The full variable domain, its missing parts supplied by reference TRBV28 and TRBJ1-5, is DVKVTQSSRYLVKRTGEKVFLECVQDMDHENMFWYRQDPGLGLRLIYFSYDVKMKEKGDIPEGYSVSREKKERFSLILESASTNQTSMYLCASSSGTGYQPQHFGDGTRLSIL.

This clonotype was seen at least ten times. The chain combines TRBV12-3 or TRBV12-4 with TRBJ2-3; D is uncertain. V lost 3 bases and J 6 bases, leaving 13 bases between the germline ends. This CDR3 contains 14 residues. The DNA of the CDR3 is TGTGCCAGCAGTTTGAGACTGCTCGTGGATACGCAGTATTTT. The encoded protein is CASSLRLLVDTQYF.

This clonotype was seen more than once but under ten times. The junction departs from germline at one end; a sequencing error may be responsible. The chain employs TRBV19 and TRBJ2-3; D is unresolved. Germline V lookup: CDR1 LNHDA, CDR2 SQIVND (reference sequence). The CDR3 has 14 amino acids. This chain's CDR3 is CASKGARRTDTQYF. CDR3 nucleotide sequence: TGTGCTAGTAAAGGTGCTCGACGCACAGATACGCAGTATTTT.